This T cell receptor (beta chain) was identified during a study of blood T cells in healthy people across ages. Looking at the study overall: Per two T cells, template switching captured roughly one barcoded beta molecule.

This clonotype was counted a few times. Its cognate antigen is unknown. Study outcomes and limitations: As age increased, TCR beta diversity per million T cells fell in a roughly linear fashion. Aged donors had fewer naive CD4+ cells and lower diversity than long-lived donors.

Trimming left V 5 bases short and J 6 bases short, with 17 bases between. Germline assignment: CDR1 MNHEY and CDR2 SVGEGT. The CDR3 totals 14 residues. Then a second PCR, running about 6 to 11 cycles, was carried out with a sample-barcoded 5' primer and a J-beta primer mix. Each CDR3 protein is one row after TCRdb ran MiXCR on the 5' RACE reads. The sample consists of 1.5 million to 2 million distinct CDR3 sequences, 34% of them appearing once. This clonotype was sampled from a woman aged 30 to 39 in good health. The rearrangement links TRBV6-2 or TRBV6-3 to TRBJ2-7; tentatively, D is TRBD1 (6 bases). Material: blood. This chain's CDR3 is CASSSHRVPSEQYF. The CDR3 nucleotides read TGTGCCAGCAGTAGCCACAGGGTCCCCAGCGAGCAGTACTTC.